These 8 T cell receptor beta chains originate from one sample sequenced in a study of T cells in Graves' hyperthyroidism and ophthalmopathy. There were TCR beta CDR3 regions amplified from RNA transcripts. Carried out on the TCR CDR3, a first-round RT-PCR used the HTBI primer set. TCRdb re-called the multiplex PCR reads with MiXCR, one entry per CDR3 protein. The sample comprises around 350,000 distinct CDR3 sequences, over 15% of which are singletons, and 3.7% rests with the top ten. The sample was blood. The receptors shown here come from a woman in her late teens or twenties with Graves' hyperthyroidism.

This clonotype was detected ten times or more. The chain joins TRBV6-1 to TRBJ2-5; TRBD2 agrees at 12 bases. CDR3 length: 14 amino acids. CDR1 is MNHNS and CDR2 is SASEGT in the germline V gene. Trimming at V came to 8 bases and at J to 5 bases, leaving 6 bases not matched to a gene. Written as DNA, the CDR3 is TGTGCCAGCTCTAGCGGGGGGGCCATGGAGACCCAGTACTTC. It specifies CASSSGGAMETQYF.

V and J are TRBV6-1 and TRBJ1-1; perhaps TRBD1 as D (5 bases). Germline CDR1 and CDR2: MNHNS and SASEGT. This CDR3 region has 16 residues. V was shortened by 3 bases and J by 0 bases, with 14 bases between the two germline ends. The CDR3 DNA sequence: TGTGCCAGCAGTGAGTGGGGCATATCCATGAACACTGAAGCTTTCTTT. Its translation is CASSEWGISMNTEAFF.

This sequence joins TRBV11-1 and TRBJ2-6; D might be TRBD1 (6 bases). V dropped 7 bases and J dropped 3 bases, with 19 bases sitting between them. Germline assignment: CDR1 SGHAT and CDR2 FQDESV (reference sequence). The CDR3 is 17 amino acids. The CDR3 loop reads CASTMTGYIGGANVLTF. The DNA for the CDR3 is TGTGCCAGCACCATGACAGGTTACATTGGTGGGGCCAACGTCCTGACTTTC. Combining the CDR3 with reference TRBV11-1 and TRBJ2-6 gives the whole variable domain EAEVAQSPRYKITEKSQAVAFWCDPISGHATLYWYRQILGQGPELLVQFQDESVVDDSQLPKDRFSAERLKGVDSTLKIQPAELGDSAMYLCASTMTGYIGGANVLTFGAGSRLTVL.

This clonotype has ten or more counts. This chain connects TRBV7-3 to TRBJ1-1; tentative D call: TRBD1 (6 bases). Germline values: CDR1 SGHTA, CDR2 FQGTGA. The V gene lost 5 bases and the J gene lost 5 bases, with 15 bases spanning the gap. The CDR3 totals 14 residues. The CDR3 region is CASSPTGMGTEAFF. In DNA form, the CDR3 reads TGTGCCAGCAGCCCCACAGGGATGGGTACTGAAGCTTTCTTT.

In DNA form, the CDR3 reads TGTGCCAGCAGCACCGGACAGGGGGCCGGGGGCTACACCTTC. It codes for CASSTGQGAGGYTF. The V call is TRBV11-2, the J call TRBJ1-2, with 11 bases lining up with TRBD1. CDR3 length: 14 amino acids. Germline CDR1 reads SGHAT; CDR2 reads FQNNGV. Losses at the gene ends were 5 bases for V and 8 bases for J; bases not matched to a gene: 7.

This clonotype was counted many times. CDR3 nucleotide sequence: TGTGCCAGCAGTGAGCAGGGTTGGGGTCAGCCCCAGCATTTT. It is translated as CASSEQGWGQPQHF. J is TRBJ1-5 and V is TRBV2, with D perhaps matching TRBD1 (5 bases). Trimming took off 3 bases at V and 6 bases at J, with 12 bases between the two ends. Germline CDR1 SNHLY, CDR2 FYNNEI. This CDR3 comprises 14 residues.

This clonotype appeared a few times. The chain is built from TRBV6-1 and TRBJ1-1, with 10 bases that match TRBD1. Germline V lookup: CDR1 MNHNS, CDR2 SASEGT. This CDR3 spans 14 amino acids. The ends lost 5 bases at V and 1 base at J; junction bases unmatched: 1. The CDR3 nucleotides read TGTGCCAGCAGTCGACAGGGGGCGAACACTGAAGCTTTCTTT. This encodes CASSRQGANTEAFF.

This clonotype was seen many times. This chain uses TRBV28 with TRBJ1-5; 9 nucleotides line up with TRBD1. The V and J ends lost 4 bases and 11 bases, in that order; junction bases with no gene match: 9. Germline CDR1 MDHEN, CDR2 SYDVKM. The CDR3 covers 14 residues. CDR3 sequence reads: CASSSHDRGGAQHF. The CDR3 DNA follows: TGTGCCAGCAGTTCCCACGACAGGGGGGGAGCCCAGCATTTT.